These 3 T cell receptor beta chains were all obtained from the same sample, sequenced in a study of blood T cell repertoires in COVID-19. Produced via immunoSEQ multiplex PCR; TCRdb's table is partial and in-frame only. Here the sample spans approximately 300,000 clones, 75% to 90% being singletons. Material for sequencing was peripheral blood. These receptors were collected from a woman in her thirties or forties with acute or convalescent COVID-19.

V usage is TRBV29-1 and J usage is TRBJ1-5, with TRBD1 as a possible D gene (6 bases). V was shortened by 4 bases and J by 5 bases, with 15 bases between the two germline ends. Germline loops: CDR1 SQVTM, CDR2 ANQGSEA. The CDR3 is 14 amino acids. DNA for the CDR3: TGCAGCGTTGCTCCGTCGGGGGGCGATCAGCCCCAGCATTTT. This gives the protein CSVAPSGGDQPQHF.

The table lists this clone with a few counts. J is TRBJ1-1 and V is TRBV6-4; TRBD1 aligns across 8 bases. Germline CDR1 MRHNA, CDR2 SNTAGT. V was clipped by 0 bases and J by 9 bases; unmatched bases: 6. The CDR3 totals 14 residues. The CDR3 loop is CASSDSRQGAKAFF. CDR3 DNA sequence: TGTGCCAGCAGTGACTCGAGGCAGGGGGCTAAAGCTTTCTTT.

The J gene is TRBJ2-5, the V gene TRBV6-6; tentative D call: TRBD1 (7 bases). Trimming cost V 6 bases and J 1 base, with 12 bases left between them. Germline-derived CDR1 and CDR2 are MNHNY and SVGAGI (reference sequence). CDR3 length equals 14 residues. CDR3 bases: TGTGCCAGCAGCCGCGGGACAGTCCAAGAGACCCAGTACTTC. Protein sequence: CASSRGTVQETQYF.